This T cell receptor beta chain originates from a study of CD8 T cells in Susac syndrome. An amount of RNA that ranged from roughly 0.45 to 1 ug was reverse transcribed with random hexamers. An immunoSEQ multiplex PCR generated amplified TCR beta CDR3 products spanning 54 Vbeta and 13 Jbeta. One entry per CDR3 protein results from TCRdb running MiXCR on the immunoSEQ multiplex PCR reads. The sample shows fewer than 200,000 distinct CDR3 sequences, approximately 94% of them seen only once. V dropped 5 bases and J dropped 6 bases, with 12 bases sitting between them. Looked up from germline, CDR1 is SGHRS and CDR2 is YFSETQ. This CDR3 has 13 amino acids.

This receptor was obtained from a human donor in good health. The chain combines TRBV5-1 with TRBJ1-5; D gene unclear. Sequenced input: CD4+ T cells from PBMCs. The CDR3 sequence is CASRLSMAQPQHF. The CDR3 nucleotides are TGCGCCAGCAGGTTAAGTATGGCTCAGCCCCAGCATTTT. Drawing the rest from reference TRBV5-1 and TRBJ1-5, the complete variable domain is KAGVTQTPRYLIKTRGQQVTLSCSPISGHRSVSWYQQTPGQGLQFLFEYFSETQRNKGNFPGRFSGRQFSNSRSEMNVSTLELGDSALYLCASRLSMAQPQHFGDGTRLSIL.